One sample yielded the 22 T cell receptor beta chains listed below, sequenced in a study of blood T cell repertoires in COVID-19. Repertoires were generated with immunoSEQ multiplex PCR, while TCRdb's copy carries only in-frame clones and drops some. The table records about 43,000 clones, 80% to 90% of them present only once. Sample: peripheral blood. The receptors were gathered from a man in his forties or fifties with COVID-19, enrolled during active disease.

This sequence joins TRBV21-1 and TRBJ1-1; TRBD1, as called in the table, went unchecked against the DNA. TRBV21-1 is a recognized pseudogene. The CDR3 has 15 residues. CDR3 in DNA: TGTGCCAGCAGCGCTCCTGGACAGGGATTCACTGAAGCTTTCTTT. Amino acid sequence: CASSAPGQGFTEAFF.

This rearrangement joins TRBV5-1 to TRBJ1-1; maybe TRBD1 (6 bases). Trimming stripped 5 bases from V and 7 bases from J, with 15 bases between. The CDR3 sequence is 13 residues long. Germline-derived CDR1 and CDR2 are SGHRS and YFSETQ. The chain's CDR3 is CASRETGQGEAFF. In DNA, the CDR3 is TGCGCCAGCAGGGAGACAGGTCAAGGTGAAGCTTTCTTT.

The rearrangement joins TRBV29-1 to TRBJ1-6; the match to TRBD1 covers 12 bases. The junction had 2 bases not matched to a gene; V was cut back by 4 bases and J by 10 bases. Per the germline V gene, CDR1 is SQVTM and CDR2 is ANQGSEA. The CDR3 spans 13 residues. The CDR3 DNA reads as TGCAGCGTTGGGGGGACAGGGGGCTCACCCCTCCACTTT. Translated: CSVGGTGGSPLHF.

This clone was picked up one time. The gene calls are TRBV6-5 and TRBJ1-1, with 10 bases lining up with TRBD1. The V gene's germline CDR1 is MNHEY and CDR2 SVGAGI. The J segment lost 0 bases and the V segment lost 2 bases, leaving 3 bases of the junction unmatched. The CDR3 covers 16 residues. The CDR3 reads CASSYGQGVLNTEAFF. In nucleotides, the CDR3 is TGTGCCAGCAGTTACGGACAGGGGGTTTTGAACACTGAAGCTTTCTTT.

This chain joins TRBV9 and TRBJ2-2; 8 bases are a match to TRBD2. Germline CDR1 and CDR2: SGDLS and YYNGEE. V was pared by 4 bases and J by 7 bases, with 6 bases of the junction left unmatched. This CDR3 contains 14 residues. In nucleotides, the CDR3 is TGTGCCAGCAGCACCGAGCGGGAGCGCGGGGAGCTGTTTTTT. This gives the protein CASSTERERGELFF.

This clone was recorded once. The chain recombines TRBV27 with TRBJ2-4; a weak D match, TRBD2 (6 bases). CDR3 size: 15 residues. Trimming took 5 bases from V and 0 from J, leaving 11 bases between them. The germline CDR1 and CDR2 sequences are MNHEY and SMNVEV (reference sequence). CDR3 DNA sequence: TGTGCCAGCAGTGCGCAGGGACTAGCCAAAAACATTCAGTACTTC. Its translation is CASSAQGLAKNIQYF.

V gene TRBV11-2 combines with J gene TRBJ1-2, with a tentative D call TRBD1 (6 bases). The CDR3 covers 12 residues. V lost 5 bases and J lost 6, with 10 bases in between. The germline V gene has CDR1 SGHAT and CDR2 FQNNGV. The CDR3 nucleotides are TGTGCCAGCAGCGCCGAGGGGGATGGCTACACCTTC. It codes for CASSAEGDGYTF.

The rearrangement joins TRBV6-5 to TRBJ2-7, with 8 positions matching TRBD1. CDR3 size: 14 residues. Germline CDR1 and CDR2: MNHEY and SVGAGI. The trim removed 5 bases at V and 6 bases at J, leaving 9 bases unmatched. The CDR3 coding sequence is TGTGCCAGCAGTCTCCCCGGACAGGGAAGCGAGCAGTACTTC. Translated, it gives CASSLPGQGSEQYF.

The chain employs TRBV12-3 or TRBV12-4 and TRBJ1-3; a possible D gene is TRBD1 (5 bases). There are 13 residues in the CDR3. V was cut by 3 bases and J by 8 bases, with 11 bases left in between. As DNA, the CDR3 is TGTGCCAGCAGTTTCGGAGGGGCTGACACCATATATTTT. Its translation is CASSFGGADTIYF.

The chain recombines TRBV14 with TRBJ1-5; 7 nucleotides match TRBD1. V lost 2 bases and J lost 3; bases outside the gene matches: 7. The germline V gene encodes CDR1 SGHDN and CDR2 FVKESK. This CDR3 is built from 16 residues. The CDR3: CASSQSGTAYNQPQHF. CDR3 DNA sequence: TGTGCCAGCAGCCAATCCGGGACAGCTTACAATCAGCCCCAGCATTTT.

A single count supports this clone. This chain joins TRBV27 and TRBJ1-2; 8 nucleotides line up with TRBD1. V lost 5 bases and J lost 4; bases outside the gene matches: 6. CDR1 is MNHEY and CDR2 is SMNVEV in the germline V gene (reference sequence). The CDR3 is made up of 14 amino acids. In DNA form, the CDR3 reads TGTGCCAGCAGTACGACAGGGGAGAGCTATGGCTACACCTTC. Amino acid sequence: CASSTTGESYGYTF.

CDR3 sequence reads: CASSIQGGLGMTDTQYF. CDR3 sequence (DNA): TGTGCCAGTAGTATCCAAGGGGGCCTCGGGATGACAGATACGCAGTATTTT. This sequence joins TRBV19 and TRBJ2-3; TRBD1 agrees at 7 bases. The CDR3 is 17 amino acids. The V and J ends lost 3 bases and 3 bases, in that order; junction bases with no gene match: 12. CDR1 and CDR2 from the germline V gene are LNHDA and SQIVND (reference sequence). Looking up the rest from reference TRBV19 and TRBJ2-3 gives the full variable domain: DGGITQSPKYLFRKEGQNVTLSCEQNLNHDAMYWYRQDPGQGLRLIYYSQIVNDFQKGDIAEGYSVSREKKESFPLTVTSAQKNPTAFYLCASSIQGGLGMTDTQYFGPGTRLTVL.

This rearrangement joins TRBV5-6 to TRBJ2-7; 8 bases line up with TRBD2. Trimming at V came to 6 bases and at J to 3 bases, leaving 11 bases not matched to a gene. From germline, CDR1 is SGHDT and CDR2 YYEEEE. This CDR3 is built from 15 residues. CDR3 residues: CASNPRSGSLYEQYF. In DNA form, the CDR3 reads TGTGCCAGCAACCCCCGGAGCGGGAGTCTCTACGAGCAGTACTTC.

The chain combines TRBV11-2 with TRBJ2-1, with D possibly being TRBD1 (6 bases). The CDR3 consists of 16 residues. From germline, CDR1 is SGHAT and CDR2 FQNNGV. Deletions cut 5 bases from V and 1 base from J, with 15 bases between. This CDR3 reads CASSTLQGSSYNEQFF. CDR3 nucleotides: TGTGCCAGCAGCACACTCCAGGGGTCGTCCTACAATGAGCAGTTCTTC.

The rearrangement joins TRBV29-1 to TRBJ1-2; D gene unclear. CDR3 size: 14 residues. Germline V CDR1 and CDR2: SQVTM, ANQGSEA. V was trimmed by 1 base and J by 5 bases, leaving 14 bases between them. Written as DNA, the CDR3 is TGCAGCGTTGAAGGACGCGAGTCAGGTTATGGCTACACCTTC. It specifies CSVEGRESGYGYTF.

This chain links TRBV2 with TRBJ2-3; TRBD2 agrees at 10 bases. V shed 5 bases, J shed 2 bases, and the junction held 4 bases outside the gene matches. Germline V CDR1 and CDR2: SNHLY, FYNNEI. This CDR3 region has 15 residues. CDR3 nucleotides: TGTGCCAGCAGTCGGACTAGCGGTTTCACAGATACGCAGTATTTT. As protein: CASSRTSGFTDTQYF.

This chain connects TRBV9 to TRBJ1-2; D is unresolved. This CDR3 has 15 residues. CDR1 is SGDLS, CDR2 YYNGEE, per germline. Deletions cut 1 base from V and 4 bases from J, with 14 bases between. The CDR3 loop is CASSVSQVPSYGYTF. CDR3 coding DNA: TGTGCCAGCAGCGTATCTCAGGTGCCCTCCTATGGCTACACCTTC.

The chain is built from TRBV2 and TRBJ2-3, with D maybe TRBD1 (6 bases). V lost 3 bases to trimming and J lost 0 bases, with 10 bases between them. The germline V gene encodes CDR1 SNHLY and CDR2 FYNNEI. The CDR3 covers 15 residues. The CDR3 spells CASSEDSASTDTQYF. CDR3 nucleotides: TGTGCCAGCAGTGAGGACAGCGCAAGCACAGATACGCAGTATTTT.

This rearrangement joins TRBV30 to TRBJ2-4; D is undetermined. CDR1 is GTSNPN, CDR2 SVGIG, per germline (reference sequence). V shed 2 bases and J shed 3 bases, with 11 bases lying between them. This CDR3 is built from 14 residues. CDR3 sequence (DNA): TGTGCCTGGAGTCCTTATCAGGTCAAAAACATTCAGTACTTC. This gives the protein CAWSPYQVKNIQYF. Full variable domain (remainder filled in from reference TRBV30 and TRBJ2-4): SQTIHQWPATLVQPVGSPLSLECTVEGTSNPNLYWYRQAAGRGLQLLFYSVGIGQISSEVPQNLSASRPQDRQFILSSKKLLLSDSGFYLCAWSPYQVKNIQYFGAGTRLSVL.

The genes are TRBV20-1 and TRBJ2-5; the D is unclear. The V gene's germline CDR1 is DFQATT and CDR2 SNEGSKA (reference sequence). CDR3 length: 12 amino acids. Deletions cut 3 bases from V and 4 bases from J, with 9 bases between. The CDR3 sequence: CSASGPVETQYF. CDR3 in DNA: TGCAGTGCTAGTGGGCCCGTAGAGACCCAGTACTTC.

The genes are TRBV4-1 and TRBJ1-4; a weak D match, TRBD1 (6 bases). The CDR3 runs to 15 residues. Trimming left V 1 base short and J 4 bases short, with 10 bases between. Per the germline V gene, CDR1 is MGHRA and CDR2 is YSYEKL. In nucleotides, the CDR3 is TGCGCCAGCAGCCAAGCCGACAGGAATAATGAAAAACTGTTTTTT. Translation gives CASSQADRNNEKLFF.

The chain employs TRBV4-2 and TRBJ2-1; 16 nucleotides align to TRBD2. There are 15 residues in the CDR3. V was clipped by 4 bases and J by 9 bases; unmatched bases: 3. Germline V gene data show CDR1 as LGHNA and CDR2 as YNFKEQ. CDR3 amino acids: CASSLGTSGRGEQFF. CDR3 DNA: TGTGCCAGCAGCCTTGGGACTAGCGGGAGGGGTGAGCAGTTCTTC.